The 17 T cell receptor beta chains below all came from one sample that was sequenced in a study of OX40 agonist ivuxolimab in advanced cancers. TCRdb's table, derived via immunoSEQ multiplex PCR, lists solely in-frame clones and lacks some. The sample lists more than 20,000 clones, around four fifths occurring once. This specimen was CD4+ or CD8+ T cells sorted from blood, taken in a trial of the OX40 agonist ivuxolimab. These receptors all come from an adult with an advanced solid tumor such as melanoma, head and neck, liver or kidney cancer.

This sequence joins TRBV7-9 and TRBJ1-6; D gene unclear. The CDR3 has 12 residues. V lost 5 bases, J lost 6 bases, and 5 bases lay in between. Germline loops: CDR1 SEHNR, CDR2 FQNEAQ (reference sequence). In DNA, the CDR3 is TGTGCCAGCAGCCCTCCTAATTCACCCCTCCACTTT. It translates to CASSPPNSPLHF.

CDR3 sequence reads: CASSYWRGGETQYF. For the CDR3, the DNA is TGTGCCAGCAGTTACTGGCGGGGGGGGGAGACCCAGTACTTC. V usage is TRBV6-5 and J usage is TRBJ2-5; 9 nucleotides agree with TRBD2. This CDR3 region has 14 residues. CDR1 is MNHEY and CDR2 is SVGAGI in the germline V gene. The V segment lost 1 base and the J segment 5 bases; nucleotides outside the gene matches: 2.

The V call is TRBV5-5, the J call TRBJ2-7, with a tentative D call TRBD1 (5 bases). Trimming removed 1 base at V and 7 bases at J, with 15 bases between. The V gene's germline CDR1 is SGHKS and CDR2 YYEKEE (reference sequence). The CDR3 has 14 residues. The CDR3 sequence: CASSLRAGRWEQYF. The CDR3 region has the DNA TGTGCCAGCAGCTTGAGGGCAGGGCGTTGGGAGCAGTACTTC.

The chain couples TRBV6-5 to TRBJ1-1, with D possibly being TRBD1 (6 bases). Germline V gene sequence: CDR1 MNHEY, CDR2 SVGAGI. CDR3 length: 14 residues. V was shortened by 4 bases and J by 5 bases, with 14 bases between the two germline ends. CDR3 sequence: CASSSLGGLTEAFF. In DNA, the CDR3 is TGTGCCAGCAGTTCCCTAGGGGGGCTAACTGAAGCTTTCTTT.

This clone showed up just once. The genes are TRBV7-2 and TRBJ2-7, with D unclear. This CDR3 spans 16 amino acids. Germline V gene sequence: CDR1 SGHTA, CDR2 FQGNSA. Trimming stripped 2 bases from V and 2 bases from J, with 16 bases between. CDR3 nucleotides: TGTGCCAGCAGCTTAAGGCCGCTTGCACCTGCCTACGAGCAGTACTTC. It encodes CASSLRPLAPAYEQYF.

CDR3: CASSLDLSGEANYGYTF. The CDR3 nucleotides read TGTGCCAGCAGCTTAGACCTGTCAGGGGAAGCTAACTATGGCTACACCTTC. The chain is built from TRBV7-8 and TRBJ1-2; tentatively, D is TRBD1 (6 bases). Germline V lookup: CDR1 SGHVS, CDR2 FQNEAQ. CDR3 length: 17 residues. The V gene lost 1 base and the J gene lost 0 bases, with 15 bases spanning the gap.

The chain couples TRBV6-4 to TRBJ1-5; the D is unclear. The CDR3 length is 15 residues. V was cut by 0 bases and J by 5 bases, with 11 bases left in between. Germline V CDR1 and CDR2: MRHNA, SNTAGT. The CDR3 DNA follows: TGTGCCAGCAGTGACTCGAAGGCGAGGGATCAGCCCCAGCATTTT. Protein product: CASSDSKARDQPQHF.

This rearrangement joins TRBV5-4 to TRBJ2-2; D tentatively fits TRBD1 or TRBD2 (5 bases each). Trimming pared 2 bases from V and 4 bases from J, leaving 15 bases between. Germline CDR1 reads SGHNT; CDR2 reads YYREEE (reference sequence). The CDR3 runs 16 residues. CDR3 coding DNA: TGTGCCAGCAGCTTATCTGAGGGACCGAGCACCGGGGAGCTGTTTTTT. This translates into CASSLSEGPSTGELFF.

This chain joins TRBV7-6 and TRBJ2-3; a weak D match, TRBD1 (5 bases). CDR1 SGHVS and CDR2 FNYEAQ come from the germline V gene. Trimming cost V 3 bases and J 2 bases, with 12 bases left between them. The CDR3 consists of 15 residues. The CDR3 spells CASSLNRPSTDTQYF. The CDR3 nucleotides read TGTGCCAGCAGCTTGAACAGGCCGTCCACAGATACGCAGTATTTT.

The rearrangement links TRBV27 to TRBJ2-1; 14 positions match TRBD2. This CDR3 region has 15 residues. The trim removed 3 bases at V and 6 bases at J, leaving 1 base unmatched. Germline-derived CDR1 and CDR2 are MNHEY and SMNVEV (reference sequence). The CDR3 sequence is CASSLGLAGVNEQFF. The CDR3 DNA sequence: TGTGCCAGCAGTTTGGGACTAGCGGGAGTCAATGAGCAGTTCTTC.

CDR3 DNA: TGTGCCAGCGGGGGATCCGGGACTAGCGGTTACGAGCAGTACTTC. Residues: CASGGSGTSGYEQYF. The J gene is TRBJ2-7, the V gene TRBV27; 11 bases are shared with TRBD2. Germline CDR1 reads MNHEY; CDR2 reads SMNVEV (reference sequence). The CDR3 spans 15 residues. The ends lost 8 bases at V and 4 bases at J; junction bases unmatched: 10.

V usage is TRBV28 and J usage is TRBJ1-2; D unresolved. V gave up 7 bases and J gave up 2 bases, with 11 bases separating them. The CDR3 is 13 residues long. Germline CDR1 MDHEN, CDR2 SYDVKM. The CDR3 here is CASKISLNYGYTF. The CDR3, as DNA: TGTGCCAGCAAGATCTCTCTGAACTATGGCTACACCTTC.

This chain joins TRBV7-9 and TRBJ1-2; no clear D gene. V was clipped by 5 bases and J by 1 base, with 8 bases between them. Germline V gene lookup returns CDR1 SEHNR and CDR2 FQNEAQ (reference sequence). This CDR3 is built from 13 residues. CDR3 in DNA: TGTGCCAGCAGCCCCGCGGATAACTATGGCTACACCTTC. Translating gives CASSPADNYGYTF.

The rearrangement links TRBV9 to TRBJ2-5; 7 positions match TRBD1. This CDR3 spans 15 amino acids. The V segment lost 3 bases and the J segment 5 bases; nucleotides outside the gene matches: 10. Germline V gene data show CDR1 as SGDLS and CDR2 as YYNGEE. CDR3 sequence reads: CASSDHRGIGETQYF. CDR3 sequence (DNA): TGTGCCAGCAGCGACCACAGGGGAATCGGGGAGACCCAGTACTTC.

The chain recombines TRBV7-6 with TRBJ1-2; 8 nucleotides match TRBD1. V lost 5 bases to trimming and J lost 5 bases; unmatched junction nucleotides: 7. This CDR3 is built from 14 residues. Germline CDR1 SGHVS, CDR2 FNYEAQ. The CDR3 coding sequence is TGTGCCAGCAGCATCCCGGGACAGGTATATGGCTACACCTTC. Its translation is CASSIPGQVYGYTF. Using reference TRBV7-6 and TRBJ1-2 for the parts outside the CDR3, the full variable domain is GAGVSQSPRYKVTKRGQDVALRCDPISGHVSLYWYRQALGQGPEFLTYFNYEAQQDKSGLPNDRFSAERPEGSISTLTIQRTEQRDSAMYRCASSIPGQVYGYTFGSGTRLTVV.

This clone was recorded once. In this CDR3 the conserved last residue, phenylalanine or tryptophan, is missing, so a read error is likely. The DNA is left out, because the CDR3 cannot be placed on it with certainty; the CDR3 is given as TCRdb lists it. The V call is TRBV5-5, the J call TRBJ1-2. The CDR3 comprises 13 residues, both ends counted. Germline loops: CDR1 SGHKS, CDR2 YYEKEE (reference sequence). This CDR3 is CASSLTTDIHGPL.

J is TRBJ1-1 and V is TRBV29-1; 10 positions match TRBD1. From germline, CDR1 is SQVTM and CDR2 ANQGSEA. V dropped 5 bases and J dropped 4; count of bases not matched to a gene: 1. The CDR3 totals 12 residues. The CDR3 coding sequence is TGCAGCGTTCGACAGGGGGCCACTGAAGCTTTCTTT. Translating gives CSVRQGATEAFF.